The entry that follows covers one T cell receptor (beta chain) sequence. Trimming cost V 0 bases and J 10 bases, with 13 bases left between them. Germline CDR1 MGHRA, CDR2 YSYEKL. The CDR3 runs 15 residues. The data derive from a study of blood T cell repertoires in COVID-19. Study as a whole: Acute and convalescent COVID-19 samples came from the United States, Italy and Spain.

Here immunoSEQ multiplex PCR was the method, and the copy in TCRdb shows in-frame clones only, minus some. Among under 300,000 clones, 83% were seen once, and the ten largest hold about 5%. This receptor was obtained from a man between 60 and 75 years old who had recovered from COVID-19. Sequenced material: peripheral blood. V and J are TRBV4-1 and TRBJ1-6, with D possibly matching TRBD1 (6 bases). This CDR3 is CASSQEGGAGSPLHF. The CDR3 region has the DNA TGCGCCAGCAGCCAAGAAGGGGGGGCAGGATCACCCCTCCACTTT.